Listed below are T cell receptor beta chains from one sample, sequenced in a study of T-cell reconstitution after alpha-beta-depleted transplantation in children. TCRdb reanalysed the PCR reads using MiXCR and keeps one entry per CDR3 protein. There are some 200,000 distinct CDR3 sequences in the sample; 6.3% occur only once, and approximately 4.1% lies in the top ten. The sequencing here drew on PBMCs, taken before TCRalphabeta/CD19-depleted stem cell transplant. The receptors were sampled from a girl under three years old with combined immunodeficiency, due to receive a stem cell transplant. The CDR3 runs from the conserved cysteine through the conserved F or W. Fields, in order: CDR3 protein, CDR3 DNA, D gene, V gene, J gene, clone size. A D gene is named only where the DNA matches it firmly. Some rows mark clone size as missing; the rest say once, few, many or name a class of expanded clone.

CDR3aa: CSVEGGGREGYNEQFF
CDR3nt: TGCAGCGTTGAAGGAGGGGGCAGGGAGGGGTACAATGAGCAGTTCTTC
d_gene: .
v_gene: TRBV29-1
j_gene: TRBJ2-1
abundance: many

CDR3aa: CATLGFANTGELFF
CDR3nt: TGTGCCACCCTAGGGTTCGCGAACACCGGGGAGCTGTTTTTT
d_gene: .
v_gene: TRBV19
j_gene: TRBJ2-2
abundance: .

CDR3aa: CASSVSQTLYGYTF
CDR3nt: TGTGCCAGCAGCGTATCACAGACACTCTATGGCTACACCTTC
d_gene: .
v_gene: TRBV9
j_gene: TRBJ1-2
abundance: many

CDR3aa: CASSLGGRSTDTQYF
CDR3nt: TGTGCCAGCAGTTTAGGGGGCCGTAGCACAGATACGCAGTATTTT
d_gene: .
v_gene: TRBV28
j_gene: TRBJ2-3
abundance: many

CDR3aa: CASSRMVGSTDTQYF
CDR3nt: TGTGCCAGCAGTCGAATGGTGGGCAGCACAGATACGCAGTATTTT
d_gene: .
v_gene: TRBV6-1
j_gene: TRBJ2-3
abundance: many

CDR3aa: CASSLTGAGNSPLHF
CDR3nt: TGTGCCAGCAGCTTAACCGGGGCGGGTAATTCACCCCTCCACTTT
d_gene: .
v_gene: TRBV13
j_gene: TRBJ1-6
abundance: few

CDR3aa: CASSWGQGVTEAFF
CDR3nt: TGTGCCAGCAGTTGGGGACAGGGGGTCACTGAAGCTTTCTTT
d_gene: TRBD1
v_gene: TRBV28
j_gene: TRBJ1-1
abundance: many

CDR3aa: CASSYDWGSTYEQYF
CDR3nt: TGTGCCAGCTCATACGATTGGGGCAGTACCTACGAGCAGTACTTC
d_gene: .
v_gene: TRBV18
j_gene: TRBJ2-7
abundance: .

CDR3aa: CSATDRQVYEQYF
CDR3nt: TGCAGTGCGACGGACCGACAGGTCTACGAGCAGTACTTC
d_gene: .
v_gene: TRBV20-1
j_gene: TRBJ2-7
abundance: many

CDR3aa: CASSRQTGTPLGETQYF
CDR3nt: TGCGCCAGCAGCCGGCAAACCGGGACCCCCTTGGGAGAGACCCAGTACTTC
d_gene: .
v_gene: TRBV4-1
j_gene: TRBJ2-5
abundance: many

CDR3aa: CASSSAGTVNTEAFF
CDR3nt: TGTGCCAGCAGCTCCGCCGGGACGGTGAACACTGAAGCTTTCTTT
d_gene: .
v_gene: TRBV7-3
j_gene: TRBJ1-1
abundance: many

CDR3aa: CSAPGLAYEQYF
CDR3nt: TGCAGTGCTCCGGGACTAGCCTACGAGCAGTACTTC
d_gene: TRBD2
v_gene: TRBV20-1
j_gene: TRBJ2-7
abundance: many

CDR3aa: CASSRRQGHNTEAFF
CDR3nt: TGTGCCAGCAGCAGAAGACAGGGGCATAACACTGAAGCTTTCTTT
d_gene: TRBD1
v_gene: TRBV6-1
j_gene: TRBJ1-1
abundance: few

CDR3aa: CASSRGDRPYEQYF
CDR3nt: TGTGCCAGCAGCAGGGGGGACAGACCCTACGAGCAGTACTTC
d_gene: .
v_gene: TRBV21-1
j_gene: TRBJ2-7
abundance: many

CDR3aa: CASSYTIRETQYF
CDR3nt: TGTGCCAGCAGTTACACCATAAGAGAGACCCAGTACTTC
d_gene: .
v_gene: TRBV6-6
j_gene: TRBJ2-5
abundance: many